This paragraph covers one T cell receptor (beta chain) sequence. The data were taken from a study of regulatory T cells in long-lasting Graves disease. According to the study, TCR beta libraries were built with iRepertoire HTBI primers and CDR3-region Arm-PCR. MiXCR was run by TCRdb on the multiplex PCR reads, yielding one entry per CDR3 protein. The top ten clones hold more than 20% of a sample with about 400,000 distinct CDR3 sequences, around 21% of them seen once. As for time point: persistent/refractory GD, antithyroid drugs over 5 years with positive TRAb. With RNA extracted from PBMCs as input, the TCR library was made. EDTA tubes received approximately 9.8 milliliters of drawn peripheral blood. The germline V gene encodes CDR1 DFQATT and CDR2 SNEGSKA (reference sequence). The CDR3 runs to 13 residues. V lost 1 base to trimming and J lost 7 bases, with 11 bases between them.

The material sequenced was peripheral blood mononuclear cells (PBMCs), taken when the disease was refractory, from a patient treated with antithyroid drugs. The TCR originated in a female donor with Graves disease. This chain connects TRBV20-1 to TRBJ2-1, with D tentatively TRBD2 (6 bases). The CDR3 sequence is CSARVAVLNEQFF. CDR3 bases: TGCAGTGCTAGAGTAGCGGTTCTTAATGAGCAGTTCTTC.